The rows below give T cell receptor beta chains drawn from one sample of a study of cytomegalovirus exposure and HLA in healthy donors. Repertoires were generated with immunoSEQ multiplex PCR, while TCRdb's copy carries only in-frame clones and drops some. Here the sample spans about 220,000 clones, around nine tenths being singletons. Sequenced: PBMCs. Receptors were obtained from a woman younger than 30 in good health and CMV-seronegative. The CDR3 runs from the conserved cysteine through the conserved F or W.

j_call: TRBJ1-2
cdr3_length: 15
v_call: TRBV4-1
cdr3_aa: CASSPRRREIRGYTF

j_call: TRBJ2-3
cdr3_length: 17
v_call: TRBV7-2
cdr3_aa: CASSLALRLVNSDTQYF

j_call: TRBJ2-1
cdr3_length: 14
v_call: TRBV6-5
cdr3_aa: CASTTSVLRNEQFF

j_call: TRBJ2-7
cdr3_length: 13
v_call: TRBV5-1
cdr3_aa: CASRRTGFYEQYF

j_call: TRBJ2-1
cdr3_length: 17
v_call: TRBV5-1
cdr3_aa: CASSYVLAGAQRREQFF

j_call: TRBJ2-2
cdr3_length: 17
v_call: TRBV5-4
cdr3_aa: CASSKARGGRGGGELFF

j_call: TRBJ2-5
cdr3_length: 14
v_call: TRBV5-1
cdr3_aa: CASSLKQGQETQYF

j_call: TRBJ1-2
cdr3_length: 14
v_call: TRBV30
cdr3_aa: CAWTRGQADYGYTF

j_call: TRBJ1-5
cdr3_length: 13
v_call: TRBV2
cdr3_aa: CASGTAHHQPQHF

j_call: TRBJ2-2
cdr3_length: 16
v_call: TRBV30
cdr3_aa: CAWSILAGGWTGELFF

j_call: TRBJ1-5
cdr3_length: 14
v_call: TRBV18
cdr3_aa: CASSPGQVVQPQHF

j_call: TRBJ2-7
cdr3_length: 16
v_call: TRBV4-1
cdr3_aa: CASSQDDWDTSYEQYF

j_call: TRBJ1-4
cdr3_length: 13
v_call: TRBV6-1
cdr3_aa: CASKTGLREKLFF

j_call: TRBJ1-6
cdr3_length: 16
v_call: TRBV11-2
cdr3_aa: CASSPRTGADNSPLHF

j_call: TRBJ2-1
cdr3_length: 15
v_call: TRBV11-2
cdr3_aa: CASSLNPDGRSEQFF

j_call: TRBJ1-5
cdr3_length: 15
v_call: TRBV4-1
cdr3_aa: CASSQVPEGGQPQHF

j_call: TRBJ2-7
cdr3_length: 14
v_call: TRBV28
cdr3_aa: CASRRQGAPYEQYF

j_call: TRBJ1-5
cdr3_length: 14
v_call: TRBV10-1
cdr3_aa: CASRRDSYHQPQHF

j_call: TRBJ2-1
cdr3_length: 18
v_call: TRBV4-2
cdr3_aa: CASSQGEDRGLADNEQFF

j_call: TRBJ1-2
cdr3_length: 15
v_call: TRBV7-6
cdr3_aa: CASSISPGSKTGYTF

j_call: TRBJ1-1
cdr3_length: 14
v_call: TRBV18
cdr3_aa: CASSGSGWDTEAFF

j_call: TRBJ2-3
cdr3_length: 17
v_call: TRBV28
cdr3_aa: CASSFAAGGGSADTQYF

j_call: TRBJ1-2
cdr3_length: 14
v_call: TRBV28
cdr3_aa: CASSFRGLNYGYTF

j_call: TRBJ1-5
cdr3_length: 15
v_call: TRBV19
cdr3_aa: CASSIVASSNQPQHF

j_call: TRBJ2-7
cdr3_length: 17
v_call: TRBV27
cdr3_aa: CASSRLAGTLEDYEQYF

j_call: TRBJ1-5
cdr3_length: 14
v_call: TRBV27
cdr3_aa: CASRAAGSNQPQHF

j_call: TRBJ2-2
cdr3_length: 19
v_call: TRBV28
cdr3_aa: CASSLSGLAGVVNPGELFF

j_call: TRBJ1-2
cdr3_length: 11
v_call: TRBV20-1
cdr3_aa: CSARDPDGYTF

j_call: TRBJ2-1
cdr3_length: 15
v_call: TRBV5-1
cdr3_aa: CASKDGTGSYNEQFF

j_call: TRBJ2-3
cdr3_length: 16
v_call: TRBV5-1
cdr3_aa: CASSGGTGGNTDTQYF

j_call: TRBJ2-7
cdr3_length: 15
v_call: TRBV18
cdr3_aa: CASSPGTSGVYEQYF

j_call: TRBJ2-3
cdr3_length: 14
v_call: TRBV6-1
cdr3_aa: CASSLQGAGDTQYF

j_call: TRBJ1-1
cdr3_length: 13
v_call: TRBV19
cdr3_aa: CASSISRDTEAFF

j_call: TRBJ1-2
cdr3_length: 16
v_call: TRBV5-1
cdr3_aa: CASSGQPGQDLYGYTF

j_call: TRBJ2-1
cdr3_length: 15
v_call: TRBV5-1
cdr3_aa: CASSFRQGLYNEQFF

j_call: TRBJ1-6
cdr3_length: 11
v_call: TRBV19
cdr3_aa: CAGVKNSPLHF

j_call: TRBJ2-4
cdr3_length: 16
v_call: TRBV27
cdr3_aa: CASSLGAPWTKNIQYF

j_call: TRBJ2-5
cdr3_length: 13
v_call: TRBV9
cdr3_aa: CASSVDVTGAQYF

j_call: TRBJ2-7
cdr3_length: 17
v_call: TRBV7-9
cdr3_aa: CASSGLAGGGGSYEQYF

j_call: TRBJ2-1
cdr3_length: 17
v_call: TRBV7-8
cdr3_aa: CASSLAWWEGSYNEQFF

j_call: TRBJ2-5
cdr3_length: 16
v_call: TRBV5-1
cdr3_aa: CASSLDGTIKGETQYF

j_call: TRBJ2-2
cdr3_length: 14
v_call: TRBV29-1
cdr3_aa: CSGQRAGGTGELFF

j_call: TRBJ1-6
cdr3_length: 15
v_call: TRBV15
cdr3_aa: CATSPVRDRNSPLHF

j_call: TRBJ1-6
cdr3_length: 15
v_call: TRBV27
cdr3_aa: CASSFNRVVNSPLHF

j_call: TRBJ1-1
cdr3_length: 14
v_call: TRBV25-1
cdr3_aa: CASSVRQGGTEAFF

j_call: TRBJ2-7
cdr3_length: 15
v_call: TRBV27
cdr3_aa: CASSLEGGRTYEQYF

j_call: TRBJ2-7
cdr3_length: 13
v_call: TRBV28
cdr3_aa: CASSFGCSYEQYF

j_call: TRBJ2-1
cdr3_length: 17
v_call: TRBV9
cdr3_aa: CASSVGIQGADYNEQFF

j_call: TRBJ2-7
cdr3_length: 16
v_call: TRBV9
cdr3_aa: CASSAGQGYSSYEQYF

j_call: TRBJ2-7
cdr3_length: 14
v_call: TRBV5-1
cdr3_aa: CASSLDVGDYEQYF

j_call: TRBJ2-3
cdr3_length: 17
v_call: TRBV15
cdr3_aa: CATSRGVPGGRTDTQYF

j_call: TRBJ2-7
cdr3_length: 15
v_call: TRBV28
cdr3_aa: CASSLGQGGGYEQYF

j_call: TRBJ2-1
cdr3_length: 15
v_call: TRBV5-1
cdr3_aa: CASSSRVSSYNEQFF

j_call: TRBJ1-1
cdr3_length: 15
v_call: TRBV27
cdr3_aa: CASSLTGQINTEAFF

j_call: TRBJ2-5
cdr3_length: 11
v_call: TRBV10-3
cdr3_aa: CAISDSETQYF

j_call: TRBJ1-1
cdr3_length: 16
v_call: TRBV13
cdr3_aa: CASSIRRGRAGTEAFF

j_call: TRBJ1-3
cdr3_length: 14
v_call: TRBV6-1
cdr3_aa: CASTQGHSGNTIYF

j_call: TRBJ1-2
cdr3_length: 13
v_call: TRBV6-1
cdr3_aa: CASSEDPVSGYTF

j_call: TRBJ2-7
cdr3_length: 17
v_call: TRBV10-3
cdr3_aa: CAISGFYGAGYRYEQYF